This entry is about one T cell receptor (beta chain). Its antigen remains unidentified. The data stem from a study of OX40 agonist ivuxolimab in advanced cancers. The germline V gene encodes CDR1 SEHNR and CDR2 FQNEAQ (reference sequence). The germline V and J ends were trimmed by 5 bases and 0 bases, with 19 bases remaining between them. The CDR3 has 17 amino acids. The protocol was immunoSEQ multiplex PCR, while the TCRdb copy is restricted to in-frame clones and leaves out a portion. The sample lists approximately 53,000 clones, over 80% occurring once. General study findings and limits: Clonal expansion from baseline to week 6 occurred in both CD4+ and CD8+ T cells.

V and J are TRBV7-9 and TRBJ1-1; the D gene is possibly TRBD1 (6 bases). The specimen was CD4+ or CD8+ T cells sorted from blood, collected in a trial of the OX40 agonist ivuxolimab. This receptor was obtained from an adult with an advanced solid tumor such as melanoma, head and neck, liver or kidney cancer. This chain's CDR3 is CASSRGTRQRLNTEAFF. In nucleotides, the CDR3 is TGTGCCAGCAGCCGTGGGACACGGCAGCGATTGAACACTGAAGCTTTCTTT. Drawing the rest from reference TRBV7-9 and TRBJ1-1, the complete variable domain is DTGVSQNPRHKITKRGQNVTFRCDPISEHNRLYWYRQTLGQGPEFLTYFQNEAQLEKSRLLSDRFSAERPKGSFSTLEIQRTEQGDSAMYLCASSRGTRQRLNTEAFFGQGTRLTVV.